This paragraph reports one TCR beta chain. At one of its ends the junction is not consistent with the germline gene, which may arise from a read error. Specified time point: pre-sensitization, week 0. Treatment described: therapeutic diphenylcyclopropenone sensitization with weekly scalp DPC. There are 13 residues in the CDR3. The germline CDR1 and CDR2 sequences are DFQATT and SNEGSKA (reference sequence). This entry is derived from a study of human T cells and chemical hapten exposure. TCRdb itself ran the RACE reads through MiXCR, one entry per CDR3 protein. The sample consists of about 380,000 distinct CDR3 sequences, roughly 4.6% of them appearing once.

This material consisted of whole blood, taken in connection with sensitization to the hapten diphenylcyclopropenone (DPC). V is TRBV20-1 and J is TRBJ2-2; 9 nucleotides line up with TRBD2. This sequence was found in a woman aged 45 to 65 with alopecia areata. Some clones in this sample may be carry-over from other donors' samples. Here the CDR3 DNA reads TGTAGTGTTAGCGGGAGAGGCACCGGGGAGCTGTTTTTT. The encoded protein is CSVSGRGTGELFF.